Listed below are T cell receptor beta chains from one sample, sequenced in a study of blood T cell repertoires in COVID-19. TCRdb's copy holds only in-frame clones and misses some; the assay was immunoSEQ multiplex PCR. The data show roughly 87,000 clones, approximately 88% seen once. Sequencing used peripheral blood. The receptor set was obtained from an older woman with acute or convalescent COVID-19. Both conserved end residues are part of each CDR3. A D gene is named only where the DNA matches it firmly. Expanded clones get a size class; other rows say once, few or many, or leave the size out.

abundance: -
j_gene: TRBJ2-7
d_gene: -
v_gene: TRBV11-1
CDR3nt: TGTGCCAGCAGCTTGGGCAGGTGGTACGAGCAGTACTTC
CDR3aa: CASSLGRWYEQYF

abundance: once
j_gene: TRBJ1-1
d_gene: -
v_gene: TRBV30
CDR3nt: TGTGCCTGTACTACATTGAACACTGAAGCTTTCTTT
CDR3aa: CACTTLNTEAFF

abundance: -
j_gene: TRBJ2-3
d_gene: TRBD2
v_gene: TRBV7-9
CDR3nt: TGTGCCAGCAGCTATAAGCGGGGGGGCCCAGATACGCAGTATTTT
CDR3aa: CASSYKRGGPDTQYF

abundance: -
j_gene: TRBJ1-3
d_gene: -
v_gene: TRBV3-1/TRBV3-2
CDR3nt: TGTGCCAGCAGCCAAGATCACCCGGCACAGATCTCTGGAAACACCATATATTTT
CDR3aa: CASSQDHPAQISGNTIYF

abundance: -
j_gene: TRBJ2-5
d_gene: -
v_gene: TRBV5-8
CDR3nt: TGTGCCAGCAGCTCGACGGTCCCGGGGACCCAGTACTTC
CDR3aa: CASSSTVPGTQYF

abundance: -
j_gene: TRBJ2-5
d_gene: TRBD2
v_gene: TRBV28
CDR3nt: TGTGCCAGCAGTTTATATGGGGGGGCCCAGTACTTC
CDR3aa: CASSLYGGAQYF

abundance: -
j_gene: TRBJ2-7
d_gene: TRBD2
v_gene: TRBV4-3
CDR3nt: TGCGCCAGCAGCCAAGTAGCGGGTTACCGCTACGAGCAGTACTTC
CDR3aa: CASSQVAGYRYEQYF

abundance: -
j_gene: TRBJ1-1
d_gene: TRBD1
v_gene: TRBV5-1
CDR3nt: TGCGCCAGCAGCTTGACGGACAGGGAGGGGGCTGAAGCTTTCTTT
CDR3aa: CASSLTDREGAEAFF

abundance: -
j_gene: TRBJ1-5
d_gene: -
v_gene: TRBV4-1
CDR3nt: TGCGCCAGCAGCCAAAACAGAGATCAGCCCCAGCATTTT
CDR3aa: CASSQNRDQPQHF

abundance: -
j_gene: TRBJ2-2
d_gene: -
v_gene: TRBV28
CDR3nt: TGTGCCAGCAGAGAACACAGGGCGGGGGTGGCCGGGGAGCTGTTTTTT
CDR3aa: CASREHRAGVAGELFF

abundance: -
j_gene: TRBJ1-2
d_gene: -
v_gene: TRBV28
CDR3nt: TGTGCCAGCAGTTTTTTTGCTGTTAGAACCTTTGGCTACACCTTC
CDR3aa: CASSFFAVRTFGYTF

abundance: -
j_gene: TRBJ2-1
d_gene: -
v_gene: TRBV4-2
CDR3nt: TGTGCCAGCAGCGCCCCGCCCCCCAGGAAATCCTACAATGAGCAGTTCTTC
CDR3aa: CASSAPPPRKSYNEQFF

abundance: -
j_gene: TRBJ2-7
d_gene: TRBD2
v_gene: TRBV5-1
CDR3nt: TGCGCCAGCTCCCGCGGGGGGACCCCCTCCTACGAGCAGTACTTC
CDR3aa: CASSRGGTPSYEQYF

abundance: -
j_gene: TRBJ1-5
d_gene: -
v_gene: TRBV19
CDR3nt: TGTGCCAGTAGTATAGCCTCCGGGTCTCGGGGCAATCAGCCCCAGCATTTT
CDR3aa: CASSIASGSRGNQPQHF

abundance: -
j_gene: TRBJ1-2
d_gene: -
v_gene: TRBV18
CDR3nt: TGTGCCAGCTCACAATCAACGCAGGGTTCCTATGGCTACACCTTC
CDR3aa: CASSQSTQGSYGYTF

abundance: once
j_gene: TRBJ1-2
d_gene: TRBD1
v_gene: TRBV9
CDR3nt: TGTGCCAGCAGCGTAGGGACAGGGGCGGACTATGGCTACACCTTC
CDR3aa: CASSVGTGADYGYTF

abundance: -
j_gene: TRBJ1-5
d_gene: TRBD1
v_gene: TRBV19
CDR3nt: TGTGCCAGTAGTATTCGAAGGGACAGGGCTGGGGCCCAGCATTTT
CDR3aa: CASSIRRDRAGAQHF

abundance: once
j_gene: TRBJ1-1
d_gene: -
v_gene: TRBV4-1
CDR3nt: TGCGCCAGCAGCCGTGAGTCCCAGGCCTTCTTT
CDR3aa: CASSRESQAFF

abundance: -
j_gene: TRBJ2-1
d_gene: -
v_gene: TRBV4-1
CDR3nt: TGCGCCAGCAGCCAAGGGGGACTGGCCCCCTACAATGAGCAGTTCTTC
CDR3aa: CASSQGGLAPYNEQFF

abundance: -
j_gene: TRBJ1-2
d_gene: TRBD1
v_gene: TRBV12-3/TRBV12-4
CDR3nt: TGTGCCAGCTCCGGGACAGTCATCTATGGCTACACCTTC
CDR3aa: CASSGTVIYGYTF

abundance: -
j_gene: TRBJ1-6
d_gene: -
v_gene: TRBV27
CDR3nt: TGTGCCAGCAGTCCCGGACAGAGAATGTCCTCCTATAATTCACCCCTCCACTTT
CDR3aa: CASSPGQRMSSYNSPLHF

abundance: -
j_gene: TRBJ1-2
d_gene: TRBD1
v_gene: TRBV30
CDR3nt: TGTGCCTGGAGTGCTGGGATCGGACAGGGATTGGATGGCTACACCTTC
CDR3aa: CAWSAGIGQGLDGYTF